The 7 T cell receptor beta chains in this list originate from one sample, sequenced in a study of cytomegalovirus exposure and HLA in healthy donors. Use of 60 Vbeta and 13 Jbeta primers characterized the PCR. Sequencing used immunoSEQ multiplex PCR; TCRdb keeps in-frame clones, though not all of them. Altogether roughly 250,000 clones are present, approximately 70% being singletons, with the ten largest covering about 2.1%. Source material: PBMCs. These receptors came from a female donor in good health and CMV-seronegative.

The chain links TRBV29-1 to TRBJ2-3, with D tentatively TRBD2 (6 bases). This CDR3 has 13 residues. Trimming left V 6 bases short and J 5 bases short, with 15 bases between. Looked up from germline, CDR1 is SQVTM and CDR2 is ANQGSEA. The CDR3, as DNA: TGCAGCGTCGACGGAATTAGCGGAGATACGCAGTATTTT. Its translation: CSVDGISGDTQYF.

A remark on this clone: The same CDR3 arises from other DNA sequences in this sample as well. The chain couples TRBV2 to TRBJ2-2, with 9 bases that match TRBD1. The V gene end was trimmed by 0 bases and the J gene end by 4 bases; junction bases not matched to a gene: 9. Germline values: CDR1 SNHLY, CDR2 FYNNEI. This CDR3 is 18 amino acids long. For the CDR3, the DNA is TGTGCCAGCAGTGAAGCGGATCGGGGACAGGGCTCCACCGGGGAGCTGTTTTTT. It yields the protein CASSEADRGQGSTGELFF.

The V call is TRBV5-6, the J call TRBJ1-4, with TRBD1 matching 10 bases. Trimming at V came to 2 bases and at J to 8 bases, leaving 12 bases not matched to a gene. Per the germline V gene, CDR1 is SGHDT and CDR2 is YYEEEE. The CDR3 extends over 17 amino acids. CDR3 sequence: CASSFDRGRRLEEKLFF. The CDR3 nucleotides read TGTGCCAGCAGCTTCGACAGGGGGCGAAGGTTGGAGGAAAAACTGTTTTTT. Full variable domain (rest looked up from reference TRBV5-6 and TRBJ1-4): DAGVTQSPTHLIKTRGQQVTLRCSPKSGHDTVSWYQQALGQGPQFIFQYYEEEERQRGNFPDRFSGHQFPNYSSELNVNALLLGDSALYLCASSFDRGRRLEEKLFFGSGTQLSVL.

The chain uses TRBV11-2 and TRBJ2-7, with 11 bases lining up with TRBD2. Germline V gene lookup returns CDR1 SGHAT and CDR2 FQNNGV. The ends lost 4 bases at V and 3 bases at J; junction bases unmatched: 5. The CDR3 runs 15 residues. DNA of the CDR3: TGTGCCAGCAGCTATTTACTAGCGGGAGACTACGAGCAGTACTTC. It codes for CASSYLLAGDYEQYF.

This clone appeared once. The chain links TRBV11-2 to TRBJ2-5; D gene ambiguous. Germline V gene sequence: CDR1 SGHAT, CDR2 FQNNGV. This CDR3 spans 15 amino acids. Trimming took off 0 bases at V and 1 base at J, with 9 bases between the two ends. The CDR3 loop reads CASSLESGFQETQYF. The CDR3 DNA reads as TGTGCCAGCAGCTTAGAATCCGGGTTCCAAGAGACCCAGTACTTC.

This clone has a single count. The chain has TRBV5-1 and TRBJ2-1; possibly TRBD1 for D (6 bases). Trimming left V 0 bases short and J 9 bases short, with 16 bases between. The CDR3 is 15 residues long. Per the germline V gene, CDR1 is SGHRS and CDR2 is YFSETQ. The CDR3 DNA follows: TGCGCCAGCAGCTTGGGGGGGCTTTCCGATGGTGAGCAGTTCTTC. The encoded protein is CASSLGGLSDGEQFF.

CDR3 sequence: CASSFGALSGGELFF. The DNA for the CDR3 is TGTGCCAGTAGTTTCGGGGCCCTTAGCGGCGGGGAGCTGTTTTTT. The gene calls are TRBV19 and TRBJ2-2; a possible D gene is TRBD2 (6 bases). The germline gives CDR1 LNHDA, CDR2 SQIVND (reference sequence). CDR3 size: 15 residues. Trimming shortened V by 5 bases and J by 7 bases, and 17 bases separated the two germline ends.